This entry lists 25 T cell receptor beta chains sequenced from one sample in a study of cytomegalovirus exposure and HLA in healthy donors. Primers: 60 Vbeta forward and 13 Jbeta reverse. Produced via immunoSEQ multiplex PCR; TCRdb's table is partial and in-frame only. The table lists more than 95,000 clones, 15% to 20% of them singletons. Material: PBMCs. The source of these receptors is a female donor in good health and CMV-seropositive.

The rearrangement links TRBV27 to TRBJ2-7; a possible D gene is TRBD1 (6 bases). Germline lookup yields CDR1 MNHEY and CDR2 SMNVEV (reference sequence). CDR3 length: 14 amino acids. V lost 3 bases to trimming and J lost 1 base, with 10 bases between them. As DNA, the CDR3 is TGTGCCAGCAGTTTGGACAGACTTTCCTACGAGCAGTACTTC. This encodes CASSLDRLSYEQYF.

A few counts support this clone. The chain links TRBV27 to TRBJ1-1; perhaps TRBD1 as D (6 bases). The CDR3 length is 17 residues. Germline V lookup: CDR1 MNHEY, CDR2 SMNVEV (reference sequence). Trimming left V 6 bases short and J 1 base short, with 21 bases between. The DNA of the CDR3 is TGTGCCAGCAGGCCAACGTTGTCGGGGGGCGAGAACACTGAAGCTTTCTTT. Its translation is CASRPTLSGGENTEAFF.

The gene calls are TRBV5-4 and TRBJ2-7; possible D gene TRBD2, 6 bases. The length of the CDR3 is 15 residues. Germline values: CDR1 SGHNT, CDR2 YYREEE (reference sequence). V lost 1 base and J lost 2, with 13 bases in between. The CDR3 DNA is TGTGCCAGCAGCTTGCGTAGCGGAAAAACCTACGAGCAGTACTTC. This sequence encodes CASSLRSGKTYEQYF.

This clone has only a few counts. CDR3 sequence: CASSRAPGTREGEKLFF. The CDR3 coding sequence is TGTGCCAGCAGCCGCGCCCCCGGGACAAGGGAAGGGGAAAAACTGTTTTTT. The V gene is TRBV13, the J gene TRBJ1-4; D might be TRBD1 (6 bases). The CDR3 covers 17 residues. In germline, CDR1 is PRHDT, CDR2 FYEKMQ (reference sequence). Deletions cut 5 bases from V and 8 bases from J, with 24 bases between.

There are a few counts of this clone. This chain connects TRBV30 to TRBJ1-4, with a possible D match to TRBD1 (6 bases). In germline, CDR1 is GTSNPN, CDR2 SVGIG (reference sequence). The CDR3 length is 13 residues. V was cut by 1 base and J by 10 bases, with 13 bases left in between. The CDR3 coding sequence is TGTGCCTGGAGTGCGGGGGGCGCGGGAAAACTGTTTTTT. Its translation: CAWSAGGAGKLFF.

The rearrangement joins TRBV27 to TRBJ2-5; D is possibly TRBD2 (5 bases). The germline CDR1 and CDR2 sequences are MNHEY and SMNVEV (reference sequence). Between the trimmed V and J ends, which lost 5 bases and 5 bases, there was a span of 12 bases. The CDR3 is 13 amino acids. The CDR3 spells CASSAGLIETQYF. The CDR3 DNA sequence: TGTGCCAGCAGTGCGGGCCTGATTGAGACCCAGTACTTC.

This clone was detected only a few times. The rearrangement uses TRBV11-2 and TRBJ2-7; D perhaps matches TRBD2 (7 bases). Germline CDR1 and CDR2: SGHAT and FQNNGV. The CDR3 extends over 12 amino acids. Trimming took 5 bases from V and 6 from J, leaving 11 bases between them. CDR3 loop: CASSLGGVEQYF. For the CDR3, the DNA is TGTGCCAGCAGCCTAGGGGGGGTCGAGCAGTACTTC.

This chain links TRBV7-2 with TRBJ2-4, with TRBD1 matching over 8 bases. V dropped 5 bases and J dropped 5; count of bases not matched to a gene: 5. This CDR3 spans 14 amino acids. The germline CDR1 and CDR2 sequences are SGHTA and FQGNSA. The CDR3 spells CASSQDRAQNIQYF. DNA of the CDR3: TGTGCCAGCAGCCAGGACAGGGCGCAAAACATTCAGTACTTC. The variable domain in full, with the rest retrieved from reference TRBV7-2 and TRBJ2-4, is GAGVSQSPSNKVTEKGKDVELRCDPISGHTALYWYRQSLGQGLEFLIYFQGNSAPDKSGLPSDRFSAERTGGSVSTLTIQRTQQEDSAVYLCASSQDRAQNIQYFGAGTRLSVL.

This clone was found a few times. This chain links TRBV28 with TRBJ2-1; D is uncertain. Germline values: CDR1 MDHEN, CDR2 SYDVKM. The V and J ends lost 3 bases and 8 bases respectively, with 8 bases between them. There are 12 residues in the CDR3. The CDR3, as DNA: TGTGCCAGCAGTTTCAATGAGTATGAGCAGTTCTTC. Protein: CASSFNEYEQFF.

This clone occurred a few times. The CDR3 DNA reads TGTGCCTGGAGTGACGGGCAGGGGGCCGGTGGCTACACCTTC. Protein sequence: CAWSDGQGAGGYTF. V is TRBV30 and J is TRBJ1-2; 8 bases map to TRBD1. In germline, CDR1 is GTSNPN, CDR2 SVGIG (reference sequence). The CDR3 consists of 14 residues. J gave up 7 bases and V 1 base, and 8 bases lay outside the gene matches.

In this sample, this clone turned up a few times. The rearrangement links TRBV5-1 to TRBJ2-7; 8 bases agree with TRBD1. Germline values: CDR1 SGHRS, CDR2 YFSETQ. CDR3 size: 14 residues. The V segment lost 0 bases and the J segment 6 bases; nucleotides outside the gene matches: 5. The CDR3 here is CASSLGQQGGEQYF. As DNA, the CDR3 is TGCGCCAGCAGCTTGGGTCAACAGGGGGGCGAGCAGTACTTC.

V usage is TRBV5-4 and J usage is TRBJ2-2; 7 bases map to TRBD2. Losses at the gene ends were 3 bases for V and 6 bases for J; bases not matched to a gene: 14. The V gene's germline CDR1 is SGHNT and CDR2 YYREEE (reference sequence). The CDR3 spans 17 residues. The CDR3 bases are TGTGCCAGCAGCTCGGATATGGCGGAGGGGAGGGCCGGGGAGCTGTTTTTT. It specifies CASSSDMAEGRAGELFF.

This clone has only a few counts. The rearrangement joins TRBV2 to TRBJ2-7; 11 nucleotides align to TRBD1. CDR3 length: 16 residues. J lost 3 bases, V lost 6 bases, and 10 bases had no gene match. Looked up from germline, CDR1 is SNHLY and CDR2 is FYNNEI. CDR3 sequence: CASSYQRGQGGYEQYF. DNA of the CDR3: TGTGCCAGCAGCTACCAAAGGGGACAGGGGGGCTACGAGCAGTACTTC.

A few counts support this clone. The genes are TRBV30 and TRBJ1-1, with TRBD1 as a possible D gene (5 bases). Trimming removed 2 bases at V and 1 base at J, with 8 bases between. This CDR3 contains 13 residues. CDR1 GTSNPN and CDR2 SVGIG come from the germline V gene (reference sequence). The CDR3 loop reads CAWSRGTNTEAFF. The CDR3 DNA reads TGTGCCTGGAGTAGGGGAACGAACACTGAAGCTTTCTTT.

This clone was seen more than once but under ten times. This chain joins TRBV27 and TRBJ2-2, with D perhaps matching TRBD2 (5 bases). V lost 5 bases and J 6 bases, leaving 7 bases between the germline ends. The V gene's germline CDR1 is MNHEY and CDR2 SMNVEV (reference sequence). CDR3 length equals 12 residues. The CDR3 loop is CASSLSAGELFF. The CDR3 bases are TGTGCCAGCAGTCTTAGCGCCGGGGAGCTGTTTTTT.

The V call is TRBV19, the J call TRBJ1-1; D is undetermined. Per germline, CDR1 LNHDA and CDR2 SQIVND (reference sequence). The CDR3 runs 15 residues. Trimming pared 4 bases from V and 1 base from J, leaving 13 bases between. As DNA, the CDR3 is TGTGCCAGTAGTACCCCACGGCGGGGGAACACTGAAGCTTTCTTT. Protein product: CASSTPRRGNTEAFF.

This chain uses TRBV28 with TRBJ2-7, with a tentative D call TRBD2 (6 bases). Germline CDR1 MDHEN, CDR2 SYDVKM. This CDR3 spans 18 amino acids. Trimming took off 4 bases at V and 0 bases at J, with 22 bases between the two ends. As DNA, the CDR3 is TGTGCCAGCAGTTCCTGGCCTGGGGACTCCACCATCTCCTACGAGCAGTACTTC. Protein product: CASSSWPGDSTISYEQYF.

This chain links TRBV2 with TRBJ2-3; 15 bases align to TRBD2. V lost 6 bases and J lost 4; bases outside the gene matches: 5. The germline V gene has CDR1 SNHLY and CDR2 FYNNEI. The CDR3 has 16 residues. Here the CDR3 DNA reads TGTGCCAGCAGGGGGACTAGCGGGAGGCATCCAGATACGCAGTATTTT. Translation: CASRGTSGRHPDTQYF.

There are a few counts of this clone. The CDR3 coding sequence is TGTGCCAGCAGCCCGACAAGGGGCTCTGGAAACACCATATATTTT. Its translation is CASSPTRGSGNTIYF. This rearrangement joins TRBV4-2 to TRBJ1-3; D is perhaps TRBD1 (5 bases). With 4 bases removed from V and 0 bases from J, the gap between germline ends came to 10 bases. This CDR3 has 15 residues. The V gene's germline CDR1 is LGHNA and CDR2 YNFKEQ.

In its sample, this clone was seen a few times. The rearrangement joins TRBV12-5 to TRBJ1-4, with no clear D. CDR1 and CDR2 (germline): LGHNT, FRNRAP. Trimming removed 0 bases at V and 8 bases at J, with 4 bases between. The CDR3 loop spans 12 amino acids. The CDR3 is CASGLVSEKLFF. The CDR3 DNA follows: TGTGCTAGTGGTTTGGTTTCGGAAAAACTGTTTTTT.

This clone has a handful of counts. CDR3 region: CASSLRRGNLQETQYF. CDR3 nucleotide sequence: TGTGCCAGCAGCTTGAGGCGGGGTAATTTACAAGAGACCCAGTACTTC. V gene TRBV5-4 combines with J gene TRBJ2-5, with D maybe TRBD2 (6 bases). V lost 1 base and J 2 bases, leaving 15 bases between the germline ends. CDR3 length: 16 residues. Germline CDR1 is SGHNT and CDR2 is YYREEE (reference sequence). The variable domain in full, with the rest retrieved from reference TRBV5-4 and TRBJ2-5, is ETGVTQSPTHLIKTRGQQVTLRCSSQSGHNTVSWYQQALGQGPQFIFQYYREEENGRGNFPPRFSGLQFPNYSSELNVNALELDDSALYLCASSLRRGNLQETQYFGPGTRLLVL.

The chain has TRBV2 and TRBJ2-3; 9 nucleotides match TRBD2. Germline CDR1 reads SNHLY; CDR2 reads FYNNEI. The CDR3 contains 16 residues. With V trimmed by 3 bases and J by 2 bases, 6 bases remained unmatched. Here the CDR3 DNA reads TGTGCCAGCAGTGATGGTAGCGGGAGACCCACAGATACGCAGTATTTT. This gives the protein CASSDGSGRPTDTQYF.

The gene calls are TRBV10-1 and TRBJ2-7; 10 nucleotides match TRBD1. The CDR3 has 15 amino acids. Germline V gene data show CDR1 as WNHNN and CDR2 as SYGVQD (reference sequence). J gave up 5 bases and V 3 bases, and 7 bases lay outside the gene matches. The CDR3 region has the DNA TGCGCCAGCAGTGAACCGGGACAGGGGTCCCACGAGCAGTACTTC. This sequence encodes CASSEPGQGSHEQYF.

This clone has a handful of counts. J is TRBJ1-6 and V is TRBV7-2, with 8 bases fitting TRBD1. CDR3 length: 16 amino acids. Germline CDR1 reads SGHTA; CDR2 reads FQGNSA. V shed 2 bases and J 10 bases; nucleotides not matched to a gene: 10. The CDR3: CASSLNGPTGASPLHF. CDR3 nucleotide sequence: TGTGCCAGCAGCTTAAATGGACCGACAGGGGCCTCACCCCTCCACTTT. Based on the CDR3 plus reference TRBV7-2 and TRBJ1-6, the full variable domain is GAGVSQSPSNKVTEKGKDVELRCDPISGHTALYWYRQSLGQGLEFLIYFQGNSAPDKSGLPSDRFSAERTGGSVSTLTIQRTQQEDSAVYLCASSLNGPTGASPLHFGNGTRLTVT.

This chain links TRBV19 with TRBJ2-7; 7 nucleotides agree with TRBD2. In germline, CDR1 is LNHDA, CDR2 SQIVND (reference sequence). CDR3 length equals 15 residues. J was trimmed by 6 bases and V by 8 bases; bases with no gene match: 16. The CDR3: CASHPTRGGPLEQYF. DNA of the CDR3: TGTGCCAGTCACCCGACGAGGGGAGGGCCTCTCGAGCAGTACTTC.